This section outlines one TCR beta chain sequence together with its context. PCR amplification relied on 60 Vbeta primers (plus 13 Jbeta primers). Assay: immunoSEQ multiplex PCR; the TCRdb copy retains only in-frame clones and omits some. The table lists 85,000 to 110,000 clones, around 65% of them singletons. The sample belongs to a study of cytomegalovirus exposure and HLA in healthy donors. The CDR3 extends over 16 amino acids. After removal of 4 bases from V and 8 bases from J, the junction contained 9 bases not matched to a gene. The germline CDR1 and CDR2 sequences are SGHRS and YFSETQ. The sequenced material came from PBMCs. The TCR comes from a woman in her fifties or sixties in good health and CMV-seronegative. J is TRBJ2-3 and V is TRBV5-1; TRBD2 matches 14 bases. CDR3 region: CASSPGTSGSLRTQYF. The DNA of the CDR3 is TGCGCCAGCAGCCCCGGGACTAGCGGGAGTCTGCGTACGCAGTATTTT.